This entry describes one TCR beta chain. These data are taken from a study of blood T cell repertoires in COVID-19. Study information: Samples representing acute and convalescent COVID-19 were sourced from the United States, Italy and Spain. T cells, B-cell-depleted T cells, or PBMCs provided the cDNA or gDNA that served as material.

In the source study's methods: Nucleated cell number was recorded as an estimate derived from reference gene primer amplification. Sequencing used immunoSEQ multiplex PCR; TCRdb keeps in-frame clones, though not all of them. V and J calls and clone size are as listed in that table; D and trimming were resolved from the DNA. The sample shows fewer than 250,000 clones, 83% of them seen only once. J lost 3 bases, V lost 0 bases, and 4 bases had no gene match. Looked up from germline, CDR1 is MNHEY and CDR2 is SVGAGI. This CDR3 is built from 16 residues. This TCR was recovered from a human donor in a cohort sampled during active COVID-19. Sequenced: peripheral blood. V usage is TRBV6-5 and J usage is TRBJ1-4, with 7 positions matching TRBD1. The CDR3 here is CASSYSPGTANEKLFF. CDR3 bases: TGTGCCAGCAGTTACTCCCCCGGGACAGCTAATGAAAAACTGTTTTTT.